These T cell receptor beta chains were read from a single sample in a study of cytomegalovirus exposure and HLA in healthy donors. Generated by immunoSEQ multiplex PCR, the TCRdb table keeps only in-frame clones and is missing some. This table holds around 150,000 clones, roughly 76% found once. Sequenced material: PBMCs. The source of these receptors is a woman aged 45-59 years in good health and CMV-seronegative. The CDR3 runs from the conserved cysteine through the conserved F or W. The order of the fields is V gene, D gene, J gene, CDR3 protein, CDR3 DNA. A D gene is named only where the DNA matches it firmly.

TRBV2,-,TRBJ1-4,CATRFGSTNEKLFF,TGTGCTACGCGGTTCGGGTCAACTAATGAAAAACTGTTTTTT
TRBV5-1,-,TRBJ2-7,CASSSSTKGQAGGYEQYF,TGCGCCAGCAGCTCCTCTACGAAAGGTCAAGCCGGCGGCTACGAGCAGTACTTC
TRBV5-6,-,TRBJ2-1,CASSPQGWAPDNEQFF,TGTGCCAGCAGTCCCCAAGGCTGGGCCCCTGACAATGAGCAGTTCTTC
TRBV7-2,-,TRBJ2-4,CASSLDWGLGNIQYF,TGTGCCAGCAGCTTAGATTGGGGCCTGGGAAACATTCAGTACTTC
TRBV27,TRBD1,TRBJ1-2,CASSPDRGNYGYTF,TGTGCCAGCAGTCCCGACAGGGGTAACTATGGCTACACCTTC
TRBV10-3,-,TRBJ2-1,CAIAGRSSYNEQFF,TGTGCCATCGCGGGCCGGAGCTCCTACAATGAGCAGTTCTTC
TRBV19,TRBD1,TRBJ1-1,CASSRTGANTEAFF,TGTGCCAGTAGCAGGACAGGGGCGAACACTGAAGCTTTCTTT
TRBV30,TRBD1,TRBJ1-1,CAWSYNDRGNTEAFF,TGTGCCTGGAGTTATAACGACAGGGGAAACACTGAAGCTTTCTTT
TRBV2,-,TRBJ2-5,CASSERGSETQYF,TGTGCCAGCAGTGAACGGGGGTCGGAGACCCAGTACTTC
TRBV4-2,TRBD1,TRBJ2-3,CASSQETGGWTQYF,TGTGCCAGCAGCCAAGAAACAGGGGGGTGGACGCAGTATTTT
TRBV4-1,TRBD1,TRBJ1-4,CASSQDPVGTGGRRGNEKLFF,TGCGCCAGCAGCCAAGATCCCGTCGGGACAGGGGGTCGCCGGGGTAATGAAAAACTGTTTTTT
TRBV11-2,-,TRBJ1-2,CASSSPEKGMRSYGYTF,TGTGCCAGCAGCTCTCCCGAGAAGGGGATGAGGTCGTATGGCTACACCTTC
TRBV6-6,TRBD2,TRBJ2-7,CASSRTSGESPHEQYF,TGTGCCAGCAGTAGGACTAGCGGGGAATCTCCCCACGAGCAGTACTTC
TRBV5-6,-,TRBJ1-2,CASSLDVGSQDYTF,TGTGCCAGCAGCTTGGATGTGGGGAGCCAGGACTACACCTTC